This TCR beta chain was sequenced in a study of cytomegalovirus exposure and HLA in healthy donors. As for the study in general: According to later analysis, the same platform produced the 120 or so validation and under 700 first-cohort repertoires. General study results and limits: The study recorded around 160 TCR beta chains that were cytomegalovirus-associated. Despite most TCR sequences being rare, some public TCRs occurred in many donors.

V was shortened by 5 bases and J by 1 base, with 8 bases between the two germline ends. The CDR3 has 13 residues. Germline V gives CDR1 KGHSH, CDR2 LQKENI. Sequenced by immunoSEQ multiplex PCR; TCRdb stores in-frame clones only, minus some. The data hold some 170,000 clones, with around 85% observed a single time. This clone was seen only a few times. The antigen is undetermined. Separation from the roughly 670-subject first cohort characterized the roughly 120-subject validation cohort, to which the donors belonged. This TCR was recovered from a woman younger than 45 in good health and CMV-seronegative. The chain uses TRBV18 and TRBJ1-1; D is uncertain. The sequenced sample was PBMCs. CDR3 DNA: TGTGCCAGCTCAAAGGCTGGGAACACTGAAGCTTTCTTT. Amino acid sequence: CASSKAGNTEAFF.